Listed below are T cell receptor beta chains from one sample, sequenced in a study of blood T cell repertoires in COVID-19. Profiled with immunoSEQ multiplex PCR; TCRdb holds only in-frame clones, not every one. This sample has approximately 130,000 clones; less than 90% occur once, and the top ten carry 15% to 20%. The sequencing sample was made of PBMCs or T cells enriched from blood (not recorded which). Every receptor here comes from a man aged 30-40 years who had recovered from COVID-19. The CDR3 runs from the conserved cysteine through the conserved F or W. The order of the fields is V gene, J gene, CDR3 protein.

TRBV2	TRBJ2-3	CATTSDISSTDTQYF
TRBV19	TRBJ2-1	CASSPGWAGGNNEQFF
TRBV4-1	TRBJ1-3	CASRETRAGNTIYF
TRBV7-9	TRBJ1-2	CASTSGTGVNYGYTF
TRBV30	TRBJ1-3	CAWSVAGLSGNTIYF
TRBV19	TRBJ1-2	CASSRAGTDGYGYTF
TRBV5-4	TRBJ1-1	CASSRAGGGMNTEAFF
TRBV7-2	TRBJ1-1	CASSLVSGGITEAFF
TRBV2	TRBJ1-2	CASRLQGTNYGYTF
TRBV7-8	TRBJ1-3	CASSLVPGQSGNTIYF
TRBV27	TRBJ1-1	CASSWDFNTEAFF
TRBV4-1	TRBJ2-1	CASSQTGSPGSYNEQFF
TRBV11-1	TRBJ2-1	CASRHGQGTNNNEQFF
TRBV19	TRBJ2-3	CASSIPDQQDTQYF
TRBV7-9	TRBJ2-7	CASSMTESYEQYF
TRBV27	TRBJ1-4	CASSHDRARGEKLFF
TRBV5-1	TRBJ2-2	CASSLGQPNTGELFF
TRBV7-2	TRBJ2-1	CASSLLAGNEQFF
TRBV19	TRBJ1-5	CASARQASNQPQHF
TRBV6-5	TRBJ2-6	CASSQLYSGANVLTF
TRBV18	TRBJ1-4	CASSLIDSIRSEKLFF
TRBV19	TRBJ1-4	CASGDRPEKLFF
TRBV6-1	TRBJ2-1	CASSELAGGNEQFF
TRBV18	TRBJ1-6	CASSPGIGPDSPLHF
TRBV6-5	TRBJ2-5	CASSTRETQYF
TRBV19	TRBJ1-5	CASRRQVSNQPQHF
TRBV4-1	TRBJ2-1	CASSQGASGTLRRGQFF
TRBV11-3	TRBJ1-1	CASSFSGMNTEAFF
TRBV6-2/TRBV6-3	TRBJ2-3	CASSTRDRVPDTQYF
TRBV6-5	TRBJ1-1	CASSYSTGRMNTEAFF
TRBV4-1	TRBJ1-4	CASSQDPQGVKYEKLFF
TRBV7-2	TRBJ2-1	CASSSTALGYNEQFF
TRBV6-5	TRBJ2-1	CASSYSPEVNEQFF
TRBV12-5	TRBJ2-1	CASGLVLTSGSFSYNEQFF
TRBV11-2	TRBJ2-1	CASSLGRSDNEQFF
TRBV4-2	TRBJ1-5	CASSQDRGLSNQPQHF
TRBV19	TRBJ1-2	CASSMGQGPNYGYTF
TRBV19	TRBJ2-3	CASSTPRLAGGPSGDTQYF
TRBV7-3	TRBJ2-5	CASSLTPPGLGGETQYF
TRBV2	TRBJ1-4	CASSETGVTNEKLFF
TRBV12-5	TRBJ1-5	CASGFWDRGSGQPQHF
TRBV5-6	TRBJ1-6	CASSIINSPLHF
TRBV25-1	TRBJ1-4	CASSEYRGMVEKLFF
TRBV6-1	TRBJ2-3	CASSEFGQSSTDTQYF
TRBV19	TRBJ1-5	CASIPDRVSNQPQHF
TRBV19	TRBJ2-1	CASSMGIEAGEQFF
TRBV6-5	TRBJ1-1	CASRKQGTEAFF
TRBV18	TRBJ1-2	CASSPWTGATDGYTF
TRBV3-1/TRBV3-2	TRBJ1-1	CASSQDSMNTEAFF
TRBV27	TRBJ2-3	CASSFYANTDTQYF
TRBV11-2	TRBJ1-6	CASSRDSSNSPLHF